This paragraph covers one TCR beta chain sequence. This sample stems from a study of blood T cell repertoires in COVID-19. Study in general: From the United States, Italy and Spain came samples of acute and convalescent COVID-19.

Study processing details: How many nucleated cells were present was estimated from reference gene primer amplification. Produced via immunoSEQ multiplex PCR; TCRdb's table is partial and in-frame only. The V and J calls and clone size are taken from that table; D and trimming were inferred from the DNA. The table lists tens of thousands of clones, approximately 90% of them singletons. The V gene's germline CDR1 is SQVTM and CDR2 ANQGSEA. Germline trimming cut 7 bases from V and 0 bases from J; bases unmatched to any gene: 1. The CDR3 has 13 amino acids. This chain links TRBV29-1 with TRBJ1-1, with TRBD1 matching 11 bases. This TCR was sampled from a human donor with active COVID-19. The donor label of this sample is uncertain. Sequences were obtained from peripheral blood. Written as DNA, the CDR3 is TGCAGCGGGGACAGGGGGATGAACACTGAAGCTTTCTTT. Amino acid sequence: CSGDRGMNTEAFF.